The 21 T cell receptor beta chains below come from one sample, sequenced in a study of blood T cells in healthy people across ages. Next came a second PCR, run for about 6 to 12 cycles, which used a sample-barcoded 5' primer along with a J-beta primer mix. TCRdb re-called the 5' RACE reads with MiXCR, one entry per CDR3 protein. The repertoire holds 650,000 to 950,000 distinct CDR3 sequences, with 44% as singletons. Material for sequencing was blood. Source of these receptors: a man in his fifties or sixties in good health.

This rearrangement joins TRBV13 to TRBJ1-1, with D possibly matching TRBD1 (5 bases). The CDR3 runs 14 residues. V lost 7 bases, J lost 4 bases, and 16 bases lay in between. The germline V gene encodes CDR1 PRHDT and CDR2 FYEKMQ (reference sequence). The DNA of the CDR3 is TGTGCCAGCACCGAGGCCCGGGGGGGCACTGAAGCTTTCTTT. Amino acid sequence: CASTEARGGTEAFF.

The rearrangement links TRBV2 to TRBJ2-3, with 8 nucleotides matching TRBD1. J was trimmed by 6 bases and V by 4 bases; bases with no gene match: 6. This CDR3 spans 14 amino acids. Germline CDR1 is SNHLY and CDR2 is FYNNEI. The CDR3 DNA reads TGTGCCAGCAGTGGGACAGGGTATTTGGATACGCAGTATTTT. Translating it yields CASSGTGYLDTQYF.

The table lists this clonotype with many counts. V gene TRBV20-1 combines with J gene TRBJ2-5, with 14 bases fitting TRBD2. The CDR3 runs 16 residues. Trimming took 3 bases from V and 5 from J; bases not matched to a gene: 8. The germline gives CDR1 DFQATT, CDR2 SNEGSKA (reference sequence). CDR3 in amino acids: CSASPLTSGGAETQYF. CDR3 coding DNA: TGCAGTGCTAGCCCCCTGACTAGCGGGGGGGCTGAGACCCAGTACTTC.

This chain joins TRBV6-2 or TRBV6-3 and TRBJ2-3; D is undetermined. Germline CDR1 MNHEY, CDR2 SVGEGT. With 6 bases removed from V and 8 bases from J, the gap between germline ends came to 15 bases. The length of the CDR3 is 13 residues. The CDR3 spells CASRAGPVGTQYF. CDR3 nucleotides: TGTGCCAGCAGGGCCGGTCCAGTGGGTACGCAGTATTTT.

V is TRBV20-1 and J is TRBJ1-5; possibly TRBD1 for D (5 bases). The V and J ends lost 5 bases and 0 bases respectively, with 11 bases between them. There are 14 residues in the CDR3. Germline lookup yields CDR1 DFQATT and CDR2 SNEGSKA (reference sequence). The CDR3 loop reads CSALRDTSNQPQHF. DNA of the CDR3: TGCAGTGCTCTCAGGGATACTAGCAATCAGCCCCAGCATTTT.

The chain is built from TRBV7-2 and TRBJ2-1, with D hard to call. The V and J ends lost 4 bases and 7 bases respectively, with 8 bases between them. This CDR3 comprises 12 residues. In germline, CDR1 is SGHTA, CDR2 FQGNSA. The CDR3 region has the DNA TGTGCCAGCAGCTCAAACAGAAATGAGCAGTTCTTC. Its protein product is CASSSNRNEQFF.

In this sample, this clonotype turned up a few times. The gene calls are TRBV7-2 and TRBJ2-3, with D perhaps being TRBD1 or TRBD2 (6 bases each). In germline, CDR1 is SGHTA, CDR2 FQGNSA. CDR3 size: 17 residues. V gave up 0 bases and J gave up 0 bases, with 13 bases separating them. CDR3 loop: CASSLAPGGISTDTQYF. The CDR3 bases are TGTGCCAGCAGCTTAGCGCCCGGGGGCATAAGCACAGATACGCAGTATTTT.

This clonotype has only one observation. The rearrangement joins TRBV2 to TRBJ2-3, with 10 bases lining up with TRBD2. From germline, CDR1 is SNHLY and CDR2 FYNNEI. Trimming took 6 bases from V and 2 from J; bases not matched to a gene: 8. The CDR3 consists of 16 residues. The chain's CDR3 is CASRLRTSGHTDTQYF. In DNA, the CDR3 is TGTGCCAGCAGGCTCCGGACTAGCGGACACACAGATACGCAGTATTTT.

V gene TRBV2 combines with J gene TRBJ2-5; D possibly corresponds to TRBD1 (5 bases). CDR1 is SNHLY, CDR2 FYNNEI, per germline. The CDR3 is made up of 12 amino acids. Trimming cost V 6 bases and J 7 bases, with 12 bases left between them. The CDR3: CASRAGSGTQYF. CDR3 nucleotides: TGTGCCAGCAGAGCAGGGTCAGGGACCCAGTACTTC.

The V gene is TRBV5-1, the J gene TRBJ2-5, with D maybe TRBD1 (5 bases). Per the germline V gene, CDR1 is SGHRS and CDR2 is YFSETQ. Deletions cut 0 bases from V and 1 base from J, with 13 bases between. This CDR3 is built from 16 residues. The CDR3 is CASSLGGSGIQETQYF. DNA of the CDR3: TGCGCCAGCAGCTTGGGGGGATCAGGGATCCAAGAGACCCAGTACTTC. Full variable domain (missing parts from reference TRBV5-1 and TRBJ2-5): KAGVTQTPRYLIKTRGQQVTLSCSPISGHRSVSWYQQTPGQGLQFLFEYFSETQRNKGNFPGRFSGRQFSNSRSEMNVSTLELGDSALYLCASSLGGSGIQETQYFGPGTRLLVL.

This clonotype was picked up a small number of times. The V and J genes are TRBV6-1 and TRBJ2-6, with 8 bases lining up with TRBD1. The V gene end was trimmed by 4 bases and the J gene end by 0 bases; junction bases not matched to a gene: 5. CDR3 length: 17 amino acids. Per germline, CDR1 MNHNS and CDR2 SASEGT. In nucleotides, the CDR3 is TGTGCCAGCAGTGGACAGGGGCCCGCCTCTGGGGCCAACGTCCTGACTTTC. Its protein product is CASSGQGPASGANVLTF.

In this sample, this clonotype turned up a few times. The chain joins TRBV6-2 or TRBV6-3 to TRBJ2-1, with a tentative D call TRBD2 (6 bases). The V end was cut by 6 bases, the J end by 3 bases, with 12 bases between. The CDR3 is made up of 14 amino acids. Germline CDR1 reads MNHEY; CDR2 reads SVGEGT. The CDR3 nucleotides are TGTGCCAGCAGCGGGGGTCTCCACTACAATGAGCAGTTCTTC. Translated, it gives CASSGGLHYNEQFF.

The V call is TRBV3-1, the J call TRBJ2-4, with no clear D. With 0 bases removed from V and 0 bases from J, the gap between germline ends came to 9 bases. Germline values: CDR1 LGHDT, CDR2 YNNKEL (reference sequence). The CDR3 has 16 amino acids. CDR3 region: CASSQEGTIAKNIQYF. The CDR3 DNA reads TGTGCCAGCAGCCAAGAAGGCACCATAGCCAAAAACATTCAGTACTTC.

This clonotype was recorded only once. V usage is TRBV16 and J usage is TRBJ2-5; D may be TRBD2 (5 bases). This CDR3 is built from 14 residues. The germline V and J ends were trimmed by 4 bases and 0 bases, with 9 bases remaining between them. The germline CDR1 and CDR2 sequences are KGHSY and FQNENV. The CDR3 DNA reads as TGTGCCAGCAGCCGAAGGACTTACCAAGAGACCCAGTACTTC. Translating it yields CASSRRTYQETQYF.

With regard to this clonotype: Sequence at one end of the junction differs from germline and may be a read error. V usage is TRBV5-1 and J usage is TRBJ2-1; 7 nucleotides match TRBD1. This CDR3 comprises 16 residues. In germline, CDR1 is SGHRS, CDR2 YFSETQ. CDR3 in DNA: TGCGCCAGCAGCTCGAATCCAGGGGGTAGGAACAATAAGCAGTTCTTC. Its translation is CASSSNPGGRNNKQFF. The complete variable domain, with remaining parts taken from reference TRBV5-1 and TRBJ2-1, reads KAGVTQTPRYLIKTRGQQVTLSCSPISGHRSVSWYQQTPGQGLQFLFEYFSETQRNKGNFPGRFSGRQFSNSRSEMNVSTLELGDSALYLCASSSNPGGRNNKQFFGPGTRLTVL.

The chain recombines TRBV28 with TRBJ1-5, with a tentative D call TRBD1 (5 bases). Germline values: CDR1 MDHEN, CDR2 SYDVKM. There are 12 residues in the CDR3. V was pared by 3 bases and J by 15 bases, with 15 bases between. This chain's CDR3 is CASSFLDGARHF. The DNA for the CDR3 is TGTGCCAGCAGTTTCCTAGACGGGGCCCGGCATTTT.

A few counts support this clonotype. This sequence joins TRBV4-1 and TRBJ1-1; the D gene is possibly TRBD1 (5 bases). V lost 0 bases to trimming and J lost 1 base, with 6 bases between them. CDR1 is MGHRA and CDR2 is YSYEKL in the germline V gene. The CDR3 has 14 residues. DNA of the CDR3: TGCGCCAGCAGCCAAGAGGGGGAGAACACTGAAGCTTTCTTT. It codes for CASSQEGENTEAFF.

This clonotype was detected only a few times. The CDR3: CASSVMTSHEQFF. The CDR3 DNA is TGTGCCAGCAGTGTAATGACTAGTCATGAGCAGTTCTTC. The V and J genes are TRBV6-4 and TRBJ2-1, with D possibly being TRBD2 (6 bases). The CDR3 contains 13 residues. From germline, CDR1 is MRHNA and CDR2 SNTAGT. V was pared by 4 bases and J by 8 bases, with 12 bases between.

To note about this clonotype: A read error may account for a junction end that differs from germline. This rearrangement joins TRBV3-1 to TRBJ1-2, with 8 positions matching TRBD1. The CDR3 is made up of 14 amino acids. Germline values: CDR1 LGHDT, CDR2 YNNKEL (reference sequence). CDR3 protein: CASSRSRGPDGFTF. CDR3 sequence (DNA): TGTGCCAGCAGCCGCAGCAGGGGGCCGGATGGCTTCACCTTC. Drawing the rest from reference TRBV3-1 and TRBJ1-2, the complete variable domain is DTAVSQTPKYLVTQMGNDKSIKCEQNLGHDTMYWYKQDSKKFLKIMFSYNNKELIINETVPNRFSPKSPDKAHLNLHINSLELGDSAVYFCASSRSRGPDGFTFGSGTRLTVV.

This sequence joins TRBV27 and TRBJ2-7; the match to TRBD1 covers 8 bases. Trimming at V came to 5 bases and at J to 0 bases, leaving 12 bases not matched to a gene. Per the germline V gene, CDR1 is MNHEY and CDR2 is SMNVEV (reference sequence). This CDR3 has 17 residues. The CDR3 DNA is TGTGCCAGCAGTGAAGGACAGGGTAAACTTTTCTCCTACGAGCAGTACTTC. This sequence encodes CASSEGQGKLFSYEQYF.

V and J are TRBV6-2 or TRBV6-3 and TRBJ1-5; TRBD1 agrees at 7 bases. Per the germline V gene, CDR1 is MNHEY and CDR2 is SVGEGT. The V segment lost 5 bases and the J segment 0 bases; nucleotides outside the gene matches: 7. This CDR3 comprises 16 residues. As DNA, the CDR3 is TGTGCCAGCAGTCCAGGACAGGTCGTTAGCAATCAGCCCCAGCATTTT. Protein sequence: CASSPGQVVSNQPQHF.